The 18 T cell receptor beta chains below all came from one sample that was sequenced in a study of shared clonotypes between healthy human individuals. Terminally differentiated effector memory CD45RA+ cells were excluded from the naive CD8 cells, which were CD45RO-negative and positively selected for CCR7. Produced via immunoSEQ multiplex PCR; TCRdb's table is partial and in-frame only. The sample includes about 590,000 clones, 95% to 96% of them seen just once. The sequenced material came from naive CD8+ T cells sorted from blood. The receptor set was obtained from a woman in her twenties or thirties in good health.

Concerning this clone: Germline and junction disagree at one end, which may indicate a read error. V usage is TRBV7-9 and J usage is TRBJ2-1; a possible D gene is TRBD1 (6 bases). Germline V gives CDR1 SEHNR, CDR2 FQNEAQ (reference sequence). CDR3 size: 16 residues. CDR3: CASILGGPPIINEQFF. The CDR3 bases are TGTGCCAGCATCTTAGGGGGTCCCCCTATAATCAATGAGCAGTTCTTC. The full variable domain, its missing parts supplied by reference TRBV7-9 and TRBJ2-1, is DTGVSQNPRHKITKRGQNVTFRCDPISEHNRLYWYRQTLGQGPEFLTYFQNEAQLEKSRLLSDRFSAERPKGSFSTLEIQRTEQGDSAMYLCASILGGPPIINEQFFGPGTRLTVL.

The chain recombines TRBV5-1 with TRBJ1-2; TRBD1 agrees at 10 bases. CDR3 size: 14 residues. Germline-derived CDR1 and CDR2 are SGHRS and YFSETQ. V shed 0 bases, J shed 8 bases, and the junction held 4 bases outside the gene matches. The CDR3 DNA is TGCGCCAGCAGCTTGGAGGGGACAGGGGCCGGCTACACCTTC. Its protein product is CASSLEGTGAGYTF.

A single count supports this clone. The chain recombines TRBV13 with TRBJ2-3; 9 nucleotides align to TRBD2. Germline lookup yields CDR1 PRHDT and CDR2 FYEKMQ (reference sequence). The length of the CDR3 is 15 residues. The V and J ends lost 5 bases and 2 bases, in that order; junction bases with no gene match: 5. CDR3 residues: CASSVLAGDTDTQYF. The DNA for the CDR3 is TGTGCCAGCAGCGTGTTAGCGGGAGACACAGATACGCAGTATTTT.

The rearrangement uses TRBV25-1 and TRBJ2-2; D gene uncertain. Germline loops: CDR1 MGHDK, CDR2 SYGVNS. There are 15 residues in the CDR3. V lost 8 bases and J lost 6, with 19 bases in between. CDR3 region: CASEGMGNRPGELFF. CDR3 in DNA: TGTGCCAGCGAAGGAATGGGGAATCGACCCGGGGAGCTGTTTTTT.

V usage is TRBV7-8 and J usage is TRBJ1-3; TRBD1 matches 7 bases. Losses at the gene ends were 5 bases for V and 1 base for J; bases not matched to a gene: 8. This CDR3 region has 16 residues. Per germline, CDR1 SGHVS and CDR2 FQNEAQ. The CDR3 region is CASSEQGPWSGNTIYF. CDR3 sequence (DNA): TGTGCCAGCAGCGAACAGGGGCCATGGTCTGGAAACACCATATATTTT. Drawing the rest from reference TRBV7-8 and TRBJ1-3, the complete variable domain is GAGVSQSPRYKVAKRGQDVALRCDPISGHVSLFWYQQALGQGPEFLTYFQNEAQLDKSGLPSDRFFAERPEGSVSTLKIQRTQQEDSAVYLCASSEQGPWSGNTIYFGEGSWLTVV.

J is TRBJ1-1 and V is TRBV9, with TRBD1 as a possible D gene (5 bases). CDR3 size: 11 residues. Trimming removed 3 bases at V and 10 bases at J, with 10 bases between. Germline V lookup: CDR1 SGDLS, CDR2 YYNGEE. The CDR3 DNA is TGTGCCAGCAGCGCGGCAGGGCCAGCTTTCTTT. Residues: CASSAAGPAFF. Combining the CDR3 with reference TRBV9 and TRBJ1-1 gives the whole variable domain DSGVTQTPKHLITATGQRVTLRCSPRSGDLSVYWYQQSLDQGLQFLIQYYNGEERAKGNILERFSAQQFPDLHSELNLSSLELGDSALYFCASSAAGPAFFGQGTRLTVV.

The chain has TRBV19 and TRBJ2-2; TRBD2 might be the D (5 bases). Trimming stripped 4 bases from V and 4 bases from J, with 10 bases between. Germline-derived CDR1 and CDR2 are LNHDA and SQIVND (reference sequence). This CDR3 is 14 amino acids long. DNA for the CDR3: TGTGCCAGTAGTAGCGGGCCGGGCACCGGGGAGCTGTTTTTT. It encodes CASSSGPGTGELFF. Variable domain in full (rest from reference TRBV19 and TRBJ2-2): DGGITQSPKYLFRKEGQNVTLSCEQNLNHDAMYWYRQDPGQGLRLIYYSQIVNDFQKGDIAEGYSVSREKKESFPLTVTSAQKNPTAFYLCASSSGPGTGELFFGEGSRLTVL.

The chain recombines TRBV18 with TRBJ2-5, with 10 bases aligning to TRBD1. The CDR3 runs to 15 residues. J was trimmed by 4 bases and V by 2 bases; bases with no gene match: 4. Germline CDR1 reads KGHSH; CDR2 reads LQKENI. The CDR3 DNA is TGTGCCAGCTCACCAGGGACAGGGGTAGGAGAGACCCAGTACTTC. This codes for CASSPGTGVGETQYF.

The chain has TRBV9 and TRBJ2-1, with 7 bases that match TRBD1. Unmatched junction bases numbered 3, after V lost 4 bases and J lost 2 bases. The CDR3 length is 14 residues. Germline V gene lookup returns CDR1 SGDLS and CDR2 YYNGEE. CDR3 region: CASSWDSPYNEQFF. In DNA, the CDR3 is TGTGCCAGCAGCTGGGACAGCCCCTACAATGAGCAGTTCTTC.

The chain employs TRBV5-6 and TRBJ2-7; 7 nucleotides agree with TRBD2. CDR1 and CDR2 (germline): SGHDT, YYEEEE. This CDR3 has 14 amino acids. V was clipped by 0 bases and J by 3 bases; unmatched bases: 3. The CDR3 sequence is CASSLGGSFYEQYF. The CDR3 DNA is TGTGCCAGCAGCTTGGGCGGGAGTTTCTACGAGCAGTACTTC. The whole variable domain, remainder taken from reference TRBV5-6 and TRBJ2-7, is DAGVTQSPTHLIKTRGQQVTLRCSPKSGHDTVSWYQQALGQGPQFIFQYYEEEERQRGNFPDRFSGHQFPNYSSELNVNALLLGDSALYLCASSLGGSFYEQYFGPGTRLTVT.

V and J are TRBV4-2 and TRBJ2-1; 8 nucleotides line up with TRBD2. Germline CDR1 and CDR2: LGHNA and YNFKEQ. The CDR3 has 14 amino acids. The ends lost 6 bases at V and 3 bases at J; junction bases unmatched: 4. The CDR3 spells CASRASGSYNEQFF. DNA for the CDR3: TGTGCCAGCAGGGCCAGCGGGAGCTACAATGAGCAGTTCTTC.

The CDR3 DNA follows: TGTGCCAGCAGGGGGACAGGGGGCGCATCTGGAAACACCATATATTTT. This sequence encodes CASRGTGGASGNTIYF. The rearrangement links TRBV28 to TRBJ1-3, with 12 bases identical to TRBD1. The CDR3 extends over 16 amino acids. Germline V lookup: CDR1 MDHEN, CDR2 SYDVKM. V gave up 6 bases and J gave up 1 base; unmatched junction bases: 4.

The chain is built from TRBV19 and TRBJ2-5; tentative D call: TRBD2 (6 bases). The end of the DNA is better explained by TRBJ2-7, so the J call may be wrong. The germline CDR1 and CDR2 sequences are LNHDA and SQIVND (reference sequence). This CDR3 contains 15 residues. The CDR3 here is CASSLTGGGTYEQYF. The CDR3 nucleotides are TGTGCCAGTAGCCTAACTGGGGGAGGTACCTACGAGCAGTACTTC.

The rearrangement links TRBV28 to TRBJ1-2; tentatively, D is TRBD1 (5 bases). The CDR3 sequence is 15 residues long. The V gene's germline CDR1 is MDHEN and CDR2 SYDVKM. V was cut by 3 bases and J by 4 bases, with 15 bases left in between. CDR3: CASSFSAPGVYGYTF. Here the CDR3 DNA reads TGTGCCAGCAGTTTTTCGGCCCCGGGGGTCTATGGCTACACCTTC.

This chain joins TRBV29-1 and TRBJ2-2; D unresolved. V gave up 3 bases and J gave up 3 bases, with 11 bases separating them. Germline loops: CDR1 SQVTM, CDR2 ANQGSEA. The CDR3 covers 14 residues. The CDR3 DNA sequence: TGCAGCGTTGATATGGGTTATGACACCGGGGAGCTGTTTTTT. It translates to CSVDMGYDTGELFF.

The CDR3 loop reads CASSALPGQFYEQYF. For the CDR3, the DNA is TGTGCCAGCAGCGCCCTACCCGGCCAGTTCTACGAGCAGTACTTC. This chain connects TRBV7-9 to TRBJ2-5; D gene uncertain. The end of the DNA fits TRBJ2-7 better, so the J call may be wrong. Germline CDR1 SEHNR, CDR2 FQNEAQ (reference sequence). This CDR3 comprises 15 residues.

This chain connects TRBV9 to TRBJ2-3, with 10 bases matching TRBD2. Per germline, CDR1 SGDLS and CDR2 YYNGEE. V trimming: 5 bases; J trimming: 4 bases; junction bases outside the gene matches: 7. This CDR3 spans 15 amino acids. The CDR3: CASRASGRAADTQYF. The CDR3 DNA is TGTGCCAGCAGAGCAAGCGGGAGGGCCGCAGATACGCAGTATTTT.

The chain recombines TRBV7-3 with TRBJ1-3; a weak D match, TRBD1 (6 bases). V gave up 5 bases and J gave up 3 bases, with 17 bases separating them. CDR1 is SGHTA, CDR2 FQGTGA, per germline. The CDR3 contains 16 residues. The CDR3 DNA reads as TGTGCCAGCAGCGCCCCAGGGGAACCAGGTGGAAACACCATATATTTT. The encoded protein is CASSAPGEPGGNTIYF. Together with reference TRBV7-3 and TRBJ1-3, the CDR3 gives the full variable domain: GAGVSQTPSNKVTEKGKYVELRCDPISGHTALYWYRQSLGQGPEFLIYFQGTGAADDSGLPNDRFFAVRPEGSVSTLKIQRTERGDSAVYLCASSAPGEPGGNTIYFGEGSWLTVV.